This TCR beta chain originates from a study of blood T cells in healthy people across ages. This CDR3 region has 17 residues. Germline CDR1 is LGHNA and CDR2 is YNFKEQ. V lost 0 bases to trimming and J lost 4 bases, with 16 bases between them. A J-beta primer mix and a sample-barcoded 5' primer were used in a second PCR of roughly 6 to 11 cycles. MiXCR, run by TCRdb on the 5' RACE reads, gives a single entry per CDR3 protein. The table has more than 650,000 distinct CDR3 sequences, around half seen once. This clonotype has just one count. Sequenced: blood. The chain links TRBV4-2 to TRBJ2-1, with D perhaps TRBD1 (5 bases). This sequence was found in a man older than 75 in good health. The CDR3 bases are TGTGCCAGCAGCCAAGATGTCTCAGGGATGGGATACAATGAGCAGTTCTTC. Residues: CASSQDVSGMGYNEQFF.